Each of the 22 T cell receptor beta chains below was sequenced from the same sample in a study of sequential checkpoint blockade in melanoma. Treatment: randomized to nivolumab then ipilimumab (arm A) or the reverse (arm B). Data came from immunoSEQ multiplex PCR; TCRdb stores just in-frame clones and leaves some out. The sample has about 13,000 clones, over 20% seen once. The sequencing used tumor tissue (inferred from file names), collected from a patient given nivolumab and ipilimumab in sequence. The origin of the receptors is a human donor with melanoma.

The chain links TRBV14 to TRBJ1-2, with 7 bases identical to TRBD1. Germline V CDR1 and CDR2: SGHDN, FVKESK. Trimming removed 1 base from V and 1 base from J; junction bases left unmatched: 12. The CDR3 runs 18 residues. The chain's CDR3 is CASSQGRGSGTDNYGYTF. Written as DNA, the CDR3 is TGTGCCAGCAGCCAAGGAAGGGGTTCCGGGACAGATAACTATGGCTACACCTTC.

This clone was seen more than once but under ten times. The chain is built from TRBV6-8 and TRBJ1-2; D possibly corresponds to TRBD1 (6 bases). V was pared by 2 bases and J by 4 bases, with 11 bases between. Germline V gene lookup returns CDR1 MNHGY and CDR2 SAAAGT. This CDR3 region has 14 residues. The CDR3 DNA is TGTGCCAGCAGTTACGGGCAAGGGGGCTATGGCTACACCTTC. This sequence encodes CASSYGQGGYGYTF.

V and J are TRBV7-2 and TRBJ1-1; D ambiguous. CDR1 and CDR2 (germline): SGHTA, FQGNSA. The CDR3 length is 13 residues. The V end was cut by 6 bases, the J end by 0 bases, with 8 bases between. In nucleotides, the CDR3 is TGTGCCAGCAGTCCCCACCTGAACACTGAAGCTTTCTTT. Translated, it gives CASSPHLNTEAFF.

This clone occurred many times. The V call is TRBV11-3, the J call TRBJ1-1, with 7 bases identical to TRBD1. With V trimmed by 5 bases and J by 1 base, 7 bases remained unmatched. This CDR3 comprises 15 residues. Germline CDR1 SGHNT, CDR2 YENEEA. The CDR3 loop is CASSQRGTANTEAFF. In DNA, the CDR3 is TGTGCCAGCAGCCAGCGGGGGACAGCGAACACTGAAGCTTTCTTT.

This clone was observed at least ten times. The J gene is TRBJ2-5, the V gene TRBV11-3; no reliable D call. This CDR3 is 17 amino acids long. The germline CDR1 and CDR2 sequences are SGHNT and YENEEA. Trimming removed 0 bases at V and 4 bases at J, with 18 bases between. The CDR3: CASSLDVRVKGGETQYF. CDR3 bases: TGTGCCAGCAGCTTAGATGTAAGGGTAAAAGGCGGAGAGACCCAGTACTTC.

Judged by abundance, this clone is medium-sized. The chain links TRBV6-8 to TRBJ1-2; TRBD1 aligns across 7 bases. In germline, CDR1 is MNHGY, CDR2 SAAAGT. Trimming took 4 bases from V and 0 from J; bases not matched to a gene: 5. CDR3 size: 15 residues. The CDR3 DNA is TGTGCCAGCAGTTGGGGACAGACCGCTAACTATGGCTACACCTTC. Its protein product is CASSWGQTANYGYTF.

This clone was observed at least ten times. V usage is TRBV11-3 and J usage is TRBJ1-4; tentatively, D is TRBD1 (5 bases). Germline V CDR1 and CDR2: SGHNT, YENEEA. The CDR3 runs to 14 residues. V shed 5 bases and J shed 6 bases, with 13 bases lying between them. The CDR3, as DNA: TGTGCCAGCAGCCCGGACACCTGGGATGAAAAACTGTTTTTT. Translation gives CASSPDTWDEKLFF.

This clone has a handful of counts. The genes are TRBV14 and TRBJ1-1, with D possibly matching TRBD1 (6 bases). V shed 4 bases and J shed 1 base, with 10 bases lying between them. Germline loops: CDR1 SGHDN, CDR2 FVKESK. CDR3 length: 14 amino acids. The CDR3 loop reads CASSPWTENTEAFF. Written as DNA, the CDR3 is TGTGCCAGCAGCCCCTGGACAGAGAACACTGAAGCTTTCTTT.

The chain carries TRBV18 and TRBJ2-3, with D tentatively TRBD2 (6 bases). Germline lookup yields CDR1 KGHSH and CDR2 LQKENI. The length of the CDR3 is 14 residues. With 2 bases removed from V and 4 bases from J, the gap between germline ends came to 10 bases. CDR3 in amino acids: CASSPTASADTQYF. In nucleotides, the CDR3 is TGTGCCAGCTCACCAACCGCTAGCGCAGATACGCAGTATTTT.

Ten or more counts support this clone. The V and J genes are TRBV11-3 and TRBJ1-5; 7 bases fit TRBD1. The CDR3 loop spans 16 amino acids. CDR1 is SGHNT, CDR2 YENEEA, per germline. The V gene end was trimmed by 5 bases and the J gene end by 0 bases; junction bases not matched to a gene: 7. The CDR3, as DNA: TGTGCCAGCAGCCCAGAGGGGACAGATAGCAATCAGCCCCAGCATTTT. It codes for CASSPEGTDSNQPQHF.

This clone was seen only a few times. V gene TRBV28 combines with J gene TRBJ2-7; TRBD2 agrees at 7 bases. The germline CDR1 and CDR2 sequences are MDHEN and SYDVKM. The V segment lost 7 bases and the J segment 7 bases; nucleotides outside the gene matches: 13. CDR3 length: 14 residues. The CDR3: CASITPGRAREQYF. The CDR3 DNA follows: TGTGCCAGCATCACCCCGGGGAGGGCTAGGGAGCAGTACTTC.

The sample holds many counts of this clone. The chain recombines TRBV6-8 with TRBJ2-5, with a weak D call TRBD2 (6 bases). V lost 5 bases to trimming and J lost 5 bases, with 9 bases between them. In germline, CDR1 is MNHGY, CDR2 SAAAGT. The CDR3 contains 12 residues. CDR3 DNA: TGTGCCAGCAGTCCGGACTATGAGACCCAGTACTTC. This encodes CASSPDYETQYF.

The chain has TRBV11-3 and TRBJ2-3; 10 nucleotides line up with TRBD1. CDR1 is SGHNT, CDR2 YENEEA, per germline. V was pared by 1 base and J by 6 bases, with 4 bases of the junction left unmatched. The CDR3 loop spans 15 amino acids. The CDR3 DNA is TGTGCCAGCAGCTTAGTAGGACAGGGGGTGGATACGCAGTATTTT. This codes for CASSLVGQGVDTQYF.

This sequence joins TRBV29-1 and TRBJ2-1, with 7 bases matching TRBD1. V was clipped by 6 bases and J by 4 bases; unmatched bases: 12. In germline, CDR1 is SQVTM, CDR2 ANQGSEA. The CDR3 consists of 15 residues. The chain's CDR3 is CSVPSPDRAYNEQFF. CDR3 DNA: TGCAGCGTCCCTTCCCCAGACAGGGCTTACAATGAGCAGTTCTTC.

This clone ranks as medium-sized. The V and J genes are TRBV11-3 and TRBJ2-1; 7 bases are shared with TRBD2. V trimming: 5 bases; J trimming: 8 bases; junction bases outside the gene matches: 9. CDR3 length equals 14 residues. Germline CDR1 reads SGHNT; CDR2 reads YENEEA. The CDR3 region is CASSGLGQVDEQFF. CDR3 in DNA: TGTGCCAGCAGCGGACTAGGTCAGGTCGATGAGCAGTTCTTC.

This clone was counted ten times or more. The chain carries TRBV6-8 and TRBJ2-1; no clear D gene. Trimming pared 7 bases from V and 2 bases from J, leaving 9 bases between. CDR3 size: 13 residues. The germline CDR1 and CDR2 sequences are MNHGY and SAAAGT. CDR3 nucleotides: TGTGCCAGCACCCCCCTCGCCTACAATGAGCAGTTCTTC. Translation gives CASTPLAYNEQFF.

This clone was found a few times. The chain employs TRBV11-3 and TRBJ1-5, with 12 positions matching TRBD1. Trimming cost V 5 bases and J 6 bases; bases outside gene matches: 8. CDR1 is SGHNT and CDR2 is YENEEA in the germline V gene. CDR3 size: 16 residues. DNA of the CDR3: TGTGCCAGCAGCCTCACCGGGACAGGGGGCCGTCAGCCCCAGCATTTT. Translation gives CASSLTGTGGRQPQHF.

This clone has more than one count but fewer than ten. The CDR3 DNA reads as TGTGCCAGCAGCTCCTTTGGGGGGTCCACTGAAGCTTTCTTT. It encodes CASSSFGGSTEAFF. This sequence joins TRBV11-3 and TRBJ1-1, with D maybe TRBD1 (5 bases). The CDR3 is made up of 14 amino acids. Trimming shortened V by 4 bases and J by 4 bases, and 13 bases separated the two germline ends. The V gene's germline CDR1 is SGHNT and CDR2 YENEEA. Full variable domain (remainder filled in from reference TRBV11-3 and TRBJ1-1): EAGVVQSPRYKIIEKKQPVAFWCNPISGHNTLYWYLQNLGQGPELLIRYENEEAVDDSQLPKDRFSAERLKGVDSTLKIQPAELGDSAVYLCASSSFGGSTEAFFGQGTRLTVV.

The gene calls are TRBV14 and TRBJ1-1; D not certain. Trimming removed 4 bases at V and 1 base at J, with 10 bases between. Looked up from germline, CDR1 is SGHDN and CDR2 is FVKESK. The CDR3 runs 14 residues. CDR3: CASSLQRWNTEAFF. In DNA, the CDR3 is TGTGCCAGCAGCCTACAGCGATGGAACACTGAAGCTTTCTTT.

This clone has only a few counts. The gene calls are TRBV6-8 and TRBJ1-3, with 7 bases that match TRBD1. The ends lost 2 bases at V and 4 bases at J; junction bases unmatched: 20. The germline CDR1 and CDR2 sequences are MNHGY and SAAAGT. This CDR3 is 20 amino acids long. The CDR3 region is CASSYNPRDSPLYGGNTIYF. The CDR3 coding sequence is TGTGCCAGCAGTTACAACCCCCGGGACAGTCCCCTTTACGGAGGAAACACCATATATTTT.

This clone was seen more than once but under ten times. The rearrangement uses TRBV6-8 and TRBJ2-3; D perhaps matches TRBD2 (6 bases). Germline V gene data show CDR1 as MNHGY and CDR2 as SAAAGT. This CDR3 comprises 14 residues. Trimming took off 2 bases at V and 2 bases at J, with 8 bases between the two ends. CDR3 in DNA: TGTGCCAGCAGTTACGGGGGGTCCACAGATACGCAGTATTTT. Residues: CASSYGGSTDTQYF.

This clone was counted many times. The rearrangement joins TRBV6-8 to TRBJ1-4, with 7 bases lining up with TRBD1. Germline V CDR1 and CDR2: MNHGY, SAAAGT. With 5 bases clipped from V and 7 bases from J, the junction kept 4 bases outside the gene matches. The CDR3 totals 13 residues. CDR3 bases: TGTGCCAGCAGTGACAGGGATGGTGAAAAACTGTTTTTT. Translated, it gives CASSDRDGEKLFF.